This T cell receptor beta chain came from a study of early T cells in non-severe SARS-CoV-2 infection. Study information: Unsorted whole-blood RNA was sequenced in bulk, leaving chains unpaired.

Germline CDR1 DFQATT, CDR2 SNEGSKA (reference sequence). J gave up 1 base and V 7 bases, and 4 bases lay outside the gene matches. This CDR3 has 13 amino acids. The study's findings and limits: Matching against VDJdb likely underestimated virus-specific expansions, favoring anti-spike CD8.

Individual cDNA molecules received unique molecular identifiers. Each CDR3 protein gets one entry after TCRdb re-called the 5' RACE reads with MiXCR. The data show fewer than 65,000 distinct CDR3 sequences, 8% to 13% seen once. There are a few counts of this clonotype. What it recognizes is unknown. The source material was whole blood. The source of this sequence is an adult who was a healthcare worker with PCR-confirmed SARS-CoV-2 infection or an uninfected control (not recorded which). The rearrangement joins TRBV20-1 to TRBJ1-1, with 9 bases matching TRBD1. Here the CDR3 DNA reads TGCAGTGTTGCGGGACAGGGGAACACTGAAGCTTTCTTT. Translated, it gives CSVAGQGNTEAFF.